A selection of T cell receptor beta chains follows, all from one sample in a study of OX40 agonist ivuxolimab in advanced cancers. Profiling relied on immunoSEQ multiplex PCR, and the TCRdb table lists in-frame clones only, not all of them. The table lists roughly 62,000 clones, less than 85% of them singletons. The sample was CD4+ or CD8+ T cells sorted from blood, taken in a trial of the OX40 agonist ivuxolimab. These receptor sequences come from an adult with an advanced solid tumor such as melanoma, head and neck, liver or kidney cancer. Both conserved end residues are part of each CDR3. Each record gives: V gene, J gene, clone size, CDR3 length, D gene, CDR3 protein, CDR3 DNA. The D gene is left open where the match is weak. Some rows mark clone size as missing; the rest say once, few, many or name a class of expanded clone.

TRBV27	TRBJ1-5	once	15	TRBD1	CASKTGTGGNQPQHF	TGTGCCAGCAAGACCGGGACAGGGGGCAATCAGCCCCAGCATTTT
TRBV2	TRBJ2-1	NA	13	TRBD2	CASRTRGSNEQFF	TGTGCCAGCAGGACGCGGGGGAGCAATGAGCAGTTCTTC
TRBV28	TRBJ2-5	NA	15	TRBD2	CASAKAGEGGETQYF	TGTGCCAGCGCAAAAGCGGGGGAAGGGGGGGAGACCCAGTACTTC
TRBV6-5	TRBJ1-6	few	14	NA	CASRPPGLNSPLHF	TGTGCCAGCAGGCCACCGGGACTAAATTCACCCCTCCACTTT
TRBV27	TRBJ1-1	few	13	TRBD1	CASRDTGGTEAFF	TGTGCCAGCAGGGATACAGGGGGCACTGAAGCTTTCTTT
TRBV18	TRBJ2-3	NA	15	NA	CASSRQGPSTDTQYF	TGTGCCAGCTCAAGGCAGGGGCCGAGCACAGATACGCAGTATTTT
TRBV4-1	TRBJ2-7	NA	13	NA	CASSPPGALEQYF	TGCGCCAGCAGCCCCCCGGGCGCTCTCGAGCAGTACTTC
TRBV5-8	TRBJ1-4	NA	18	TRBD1	CASRILTGGLATNEKLFF	TGTGCCAGCAGGATACTGACAGGGGGCCTAGCAACTAATGAAAAACTGTTTTTT
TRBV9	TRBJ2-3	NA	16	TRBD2	CASSVVGGGRTDTQYF	TGTGCCAGCAGCGTCGTTGGGGGAGGGAGGACAGATACGCAGTATTTT
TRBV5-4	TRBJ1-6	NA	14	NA	CASSLEFYNSPLHF	TGTGCCAGCAGCTTGGAGTTTTATAATTCACCCCTCCACTTT
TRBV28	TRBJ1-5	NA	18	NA	CASSIPAWGVSSNQPQHF	TGTGCCAGCAGTATACCGGCCTGGGGGGTTTCGAGCAATCAGCCCCAGCATTTT
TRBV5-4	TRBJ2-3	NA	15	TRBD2	CASSSGLARTDTQYF	TGTGCCAGCAGCTCGGGACTAGCAAGGACAGATACGCAGTATTTT
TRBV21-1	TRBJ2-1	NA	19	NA	CASSKVRKPPGNIVNEQFF	TGTGCCAGCAGCAAAGTACGAAAACCACCGGGAAATATTGTCAATGAGCAGTTCTTC
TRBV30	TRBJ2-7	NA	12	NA	CAWSVDVYEQYF	TGTGCCTGGAGTGTCGATGTGTACGAGCAGTACTTC
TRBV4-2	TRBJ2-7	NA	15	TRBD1	CASSQNPGGGYEQYF	TGTGCCAGCAGCCAGAACCCAGGGGGCGGCTACGAGCAGTACTTC
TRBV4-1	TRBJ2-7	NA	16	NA	CASSQDSQVLGYEQYF	TGCGCCAGCAGCCAAGATTCGCAGGTCTTGGGCTACGAGCAGTACTTC
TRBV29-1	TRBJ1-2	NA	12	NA	CSVEEQGEGYTF	TGCAGCGTTGAAGAACAGGGTGAGGGCTACACCTTC
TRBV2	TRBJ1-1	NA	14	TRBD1	CASREGQGATEAFF	TGTGCCAGCAGGGAGGGACAGGGGGCAACTGAAGCTTTCTTT
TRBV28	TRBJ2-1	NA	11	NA	CASSSSDEQFF	TGTGCCAGCAGTTCCTCCGATGAGCAGTTCTTC
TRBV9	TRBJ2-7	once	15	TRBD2	CASSVAPGGTYEQYF	TGTGCCAGCAGCGTCGCTCCGGGGGGAACCTACGAGCAGTACTTC
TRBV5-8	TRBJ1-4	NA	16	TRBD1	CASSSRTGGTNEKLFF	TGTGCCAGCAGCTCTCGGACAGGGGGTACTAATGAAAAACTGTTTTTT
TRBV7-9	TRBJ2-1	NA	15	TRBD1	CASLRTGGRGNEQFF	TGTGCCAGCCTGAGGACAGGGGGCAGGGGCAATGAGCAGTTCTTC
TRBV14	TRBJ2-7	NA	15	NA	CASSQGRLIDYEQYF	TGTGCCAGCAGCCAGGGACGGTTGATAGACTACGAGCAGTACTTC
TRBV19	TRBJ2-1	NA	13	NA	CASAPGPRSEQFF	TGTGCCAGCGCTCCGGGCCCCCGGTCTGAGCAGTTCTTC
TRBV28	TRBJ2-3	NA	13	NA	CASSITLADTQYF	TGTGCCAGCAGCATCACGCTCGCAGATACGCAGTATTTT
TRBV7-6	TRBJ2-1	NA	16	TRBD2	CASSLDQRGAYNEQFF	TGTGCCAGCAGCTTAGATCAGCGGGGGGCCTACAATGAGCAGTTCTTC
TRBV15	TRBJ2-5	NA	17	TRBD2	CATRRGEVTSGQETQYF	TGTGCCACCAGGAGGGGGGAGGTGACTAGCGGGCAAGAGACCCAGTACTTC
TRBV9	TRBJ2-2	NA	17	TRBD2	CASSVVEGGPFTGELFF	TGTGCCAGCAGCGTGGTAGAGGGAGGGCCTTTCACCGGGGAGCTGTTTTTT
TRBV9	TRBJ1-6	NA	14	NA	CASSVGGGVSPLHF	TGTGCCAGCAGCGTGGGGGGTGGGGTTTCACCCCTCCACTTT
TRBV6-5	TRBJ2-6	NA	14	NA	CASTLSSGANVLTF	TGTGCCAGCACCTTAAGCTCTGGGGCCAACGTCCTGACTTTC
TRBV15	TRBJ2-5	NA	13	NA	CATCRGSQETQYF	TGTGCCACCTGCCGGGGGTCGCAAGAGACCCAGTACTTC
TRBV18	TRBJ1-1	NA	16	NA	CASSPQASSVDTEAFF	TGTGCCAGCTCACCTCAAGCGTCCTCAGTAGACACTGAAGCTTTCTTT